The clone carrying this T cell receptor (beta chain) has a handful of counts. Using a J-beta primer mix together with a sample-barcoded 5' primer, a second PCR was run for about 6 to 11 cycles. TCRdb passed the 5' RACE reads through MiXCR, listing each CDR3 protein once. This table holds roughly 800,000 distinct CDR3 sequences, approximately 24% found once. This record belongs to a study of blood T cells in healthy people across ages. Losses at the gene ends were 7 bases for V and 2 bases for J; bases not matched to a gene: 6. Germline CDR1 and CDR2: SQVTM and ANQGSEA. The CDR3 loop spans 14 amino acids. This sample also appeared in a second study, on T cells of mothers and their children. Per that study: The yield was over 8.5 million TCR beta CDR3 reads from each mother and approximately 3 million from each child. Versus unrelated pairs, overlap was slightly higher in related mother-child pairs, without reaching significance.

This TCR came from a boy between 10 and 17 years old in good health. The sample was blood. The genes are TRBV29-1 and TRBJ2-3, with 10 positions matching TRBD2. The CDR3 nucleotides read TGCAGCGACGAGCGGGGGGGCTTCACAGATACGCAGTATTTT. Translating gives CSDERGGFTDTQYF.